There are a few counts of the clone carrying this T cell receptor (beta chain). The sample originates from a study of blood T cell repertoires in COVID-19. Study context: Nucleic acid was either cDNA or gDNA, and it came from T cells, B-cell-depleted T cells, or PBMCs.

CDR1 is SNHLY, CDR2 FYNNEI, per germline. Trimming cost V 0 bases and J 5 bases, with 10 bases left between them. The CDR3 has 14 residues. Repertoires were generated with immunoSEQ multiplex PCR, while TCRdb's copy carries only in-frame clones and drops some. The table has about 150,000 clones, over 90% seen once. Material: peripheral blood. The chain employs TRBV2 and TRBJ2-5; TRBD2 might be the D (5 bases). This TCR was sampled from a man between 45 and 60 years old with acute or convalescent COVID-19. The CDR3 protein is CASSEAVQRETQYF. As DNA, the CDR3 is TGTGCCAGCAGTGAAGCTGTACAGCGGGAGACCCAGTACTTC.